This T cell receptor (beta chain) was recorded in a study of OX40 agonist ivuxolimab in advanced cancers. Study background: Partial responses were achieved by three patients, of whom one had hepatocellular carcinoma and two had cutaneous melanoma. Whole-study results and caveats: Some of the lowest clonal expansion was seen in partial responders at 0.1-3.0 mg/kg.

This clone has just a few counts. The antigen is unknown. The length of the CDR3 is 15 residues. V lost 0 bases and J 4 bases, leaving 15 bases between the germline ends. Germline assignment: CDR1 GTSNPN and CDR2 SVGIG (reference sequence). TCRdb keeps only in-frame clones here, not all; method: immunoSEQ multiplex PCR. The sample records more than 15,000 clones, around four fifths being singletons. Drawing of blood for sampling happened at baseline, at cycle 4 day 1, and at cycle 7 day 1. The chain is built from TRBV30 and TRBJ1-1; D might be TRBD1 (5 bases). The sequence was obtained from an adult with an advanced solid tumor such as melanoma, head and neck, liver or kidney cancer. Sequenced here: CD4+ or CD8+ T cells sorted from blood, sampled in a trial of the OX40 agonist ivuxolimab. The CDR3 sequence is CAWSVRSGIGTEAFF. The CDR3 region has the DNA TGTGCCTGGAGTGTACGGTCAGGGATTGGCACTGAAGCTTTCTTT.